This is a list of T cell receptor beta chains from one sample in a study of STAT5B mutations in CD4+ large granular lymphocyte leukemia. Clones were read by immunoSEQ multiplex PCR, and TCRdb kept only the in-frame ones, dropping some. This table holds tens of thousands of clones, about 87% found once. Sequencing used CD4+ T cells from blood buffy coats. These receptors all come from a human donor in good health. Both conserved end residues are part of each CDR3. D genes are given only for firm matches. Size is stated for part of the rows, as once, few or many counts, or as a class when the clone is expanded.

V gene	clone size	J gene	D gene	CDR3 DNA	CDR3 protein
TRBV4-1	.	TRBJ2-6	.	TGCGCCAGCAGCCGGGACCCGGGGGTGACTGAAAGGGGGGCCAACGTCCTGACTTTC	CASSRDPGVTERGANVLTF
TRBV7-7	.	TRBJ1-5	.	TGTGCCAGCAGCTTAGATTGGGGACAGCCCCAGCATTTT	CASSLDWGQPQHF
TRBV7-2	.	TRBJ2-3	TRBD2	TGTGCCAGCAGCCCACGGACTAGCGGGGGGCCGGGGCAGTATTTT	CASSPRTSGGPGQYF
TRBV4-1	.	TRBJ1-4	.	TGCGCCAGCAGCCAAGTCCGTACTAATGAAAAACTGTTTTTT	CASSQVRTNEKLFF
TRBV19	few	TRBJ1-1	.	TGTGCCAGTTCCGCCTACGGTAGAGGAACTGAAGCTTTCTTT	CASSAYGRGTEAFF
TRBV4-1	.	TRBJ2-7	TRBD1	TGCGCCAGCAGGTATGAGGCCGGGACAGGGTCGGGTGAGCAGTACTTC	CASRYEAGTGSGEQYF
TRBV5-6	.	TRBJ2-7	.	TGTGCCAGCAGCTTGGTAGGGAGAGTAACCTACGAGCAGTACTTC	CASSLVGRVTYEQYF
TRBV5-1	.	TRBJ2-3	.	TGCGCCAGCAGCGGGGGGACACCATCCTCCCGAGGGTATTTT	CASSGGTPSSRGYF
TRBV6-5	few	TRBJ1-1	.	TGTGCCAGCAGGATCACAGGGAGGAACACTGAAGCTTTCTTT	CASRITGRNTEAFF
TRBV13	.	TRBJ2-5	.	TGTGCCAGCAGCTCAGGGGTTCGGGAAGAGACCCAGTACTTC	CASSSGVREETQYF
TRBV27	.	TRBJ1-2	.	TGTGCCAGCAGTTCCCGGGGCTATGGCTACACCTTC	CASSSRGYGYTF
TRBV6-1	.	TRBJ1-5	.	TGTGCCAGCAGTTATCAAGGGGGACAGCCCCAGCATTTT	CASSYQGGQPQHF
TRBV30	.	TRBJ1-5	.	TGTGCCTGGAGCGTCCGGAGCGTACAGCCCCAGCATTTT	CAWSVRSVQPQHF
TRBV6-7	.	TRBJ2-2	.	TGTGCCAGTGGAATGGGCCCCTCCACCGGGGAGCTGTTTTTT	CASGMGPSTGELFF
TRBV18	.	TRBJ2-7	.	TGTGCCAGCTCACCCCTGGGGACAACCTACGAGCAGTACTTC	CASSPLGTTYEQYF
TRBV28	.	TRBJ2-1	.	TGTGCCAGCAGTACAATCAATGAGCAGTTCTTC	CASSTINEQFF
TRBV7-6	.	TRBJ2-3	TRBD2	TGTGCCAGCACCCTTACACCTAGCGGGAGAGATACGCAGTATTTT	CASTLTPSGRDTQYF
TRBV7-8	.	TRBJ1-6	.	TGTGCCAGCTTTTCGGTCGATTCACCCCTCCACTTT	CASFSVDSPLHF
TRBV6-5	few	TRBJ1-2	.	TGTGCCAGCAGAAGGGACTATGGCTACACCTTC	CASRRDYGYTF
TRBV9	.	TRBJ2-5	.	TGTGCCAGCAGCGGGGGGGAGACCCAGTACTTC	CASSGGETQYF
TRBV6-5	few	TRBJ1-1	.	TGTGCCAGCAGTTACCGTCCCGGGCAGGCCGCTTTCTTT	CASSYRPGQAAFF
TRBV6-5	.	TRBJ1-5	TRBD1	TGTGCCAGCAGTTCAAACAGGGGCCTAAGCAATCAGCCCCAGCATTTT	CASSSNRGLSNQPQHF
TRBV9	few	TRBJ1-1	.	TGTGCCAGCAGCGTAGCATCCAGGGTGGGTACTGAAGCTTTCTTT	CASSVASRVGTEAFF
TRBV11-2	.	TRBJ1-1	.	TGTGCCAGCAGCCCCCAGGGATTCACGGCCAACACTGAAGCTTTCTTT	CASSPQGFTANTEAFF
TRBV11-3	.	TRBJ2-5	.	TGTGCCAGCAGCTTAGTAACAATCCTACAAGAGACCCAGTACTTC	CASSLVTILQETQYF
TRBV7-9	.	TRBJ1-1	.	TGTGCCAGCAGCTTTGGAGAGATTAGAAGAGACACTGAAGCTTTCTTT	CASSFGEIRRDTEAFF
TRBV29-1	.	TRBJ2-7	.	TGCAGCGTTGCGCAGGGTCCCTACGAGCAGTACTTC	CSVAQGPYEQYF
TRBV7-3	.	TRBJ2-3	TRBD2	TGTGCCAGCAGCTCGGGACTAGCGGGAATCACAGATACGCAGTATTTT	CASSSGLAGITDTQYF